This T cell receptor (beta chain) appears in the sequencing data of a study of T cells after yellow fever vaccination. Turning to the study itself: SMART-Seq v4 Ultra Low Input handled preparation of low-cell-number fractions.

This CDR3 spans 12 amino acids. CDR1 GTSNPN and CDR2 SVGIG come from the germline V gene (reference sequence). V lost 1 base and J lost 7, with 8 bases in between. A universal primer site and UMIs were added as TCR cDNA was made by 5'RACE template switching. Each CDR3 protein gets one entry after TCRdb re-called the 5' RACE reads with MiXCR. The table includes 350,000 to 450,000 distinct CDR3 sequences, roughly a sixth detected once. The rearrangement uses TRBV30 and TRBJ2-1; the D call may be TRBD1 or TRBD2 (5 bases each). The origin of this receptor is a man aged 18 to 35 who received the YFV17D yellow fever vaccine. The starting material was PBMCs, obtained before the yellow fever booster vaccination. CDR3 nucleotide sequence: TGTGCCTGGAGTGGGGACGGGAATGAGCAGTTCTTC. It encodes CAWSGDGNEQFF.